One sample yielded the 19 T cell receptor beta chains listed below, sequenced in a study of CD8+CD57+ T cells in acquired aplastic anemia. By flow cytometry, patients selected for sequencing had shown an expansion of CD8+CD57+ cells. CDR3 and TCR beta VDJ profiling relied on a genomic DNA template. TCRdb re-derived calls from the reads in MiXCR, one entry per CDR3 protein. In the table there are roughly 250,000 distinct CDR3 sequences, approximately 86% of which are singletons. The sample taken for sequencing was sorted CD4+, CD8+, or CD8+CD57+ T cells (not recorded which) from PBMCs. These TCRs come from a human donor with aplastic anemia.

This clonotype has only a few counts. The junction does not match germline at one end; this may be a read error. The rearrangement uses TRBV7-8 and TRBJ1-2; TRBD1 might be the D (5 bases). CDR3 length: 16 amino acids. The germline V gene encodes CDR1 SGHVS and CDR2 FQNEAQ. CDR3 protein: CASSLAGGAVTHGYTF. Here the CDR3 DNA reads TGTGCCAGCAGCTTAGCGGGCGGGGCCGTTACGCATGGTTACACCTTC.

The chain joins TRBV7-3 to TRBJ1-2; the D gene is possibly TRBD1 (6 bases). Germline lookup yields CDR1 SGHTA and CDR2 FQGTGA. The CDR3 covers 15 residues. V was clipped by 3 bases and J by 3 bases, with 14 bases between them. This CDR3 reads CASSLTGSGDYGYTF. In nucleotides, the CDR3 is TGTGCCAGCAGCTTGACAGGAAGCGGCGACTATGGCTACACCTTC.

The gene calls are TRBV9 and TRBJ2-5; D gene ambiguous. CDR3 length: 15 residues. Trimming took 4 bases from V and 11 from J, leaving 24 bases between them. Germline CDR1 is SGDLS and CDR2 is YYNGEE. The CDR3: CASSLYQNSNNEQYF. CDR3 sequence (DNA): TGTGCCAGCAGCTTATACCAGAACTCCAACAATGAGCAGTACTTC.

V usage is TRBV11-1 and J usage is TRBJ2-3; D gene ambiguous. Germline CDR1 and CDR2: SGHAT and FQDESV (reference sequence). The CDR3 covers 13 residues. The germline V and J ends were trimmed by 1 base and 6 bases, with 8 bases remaining between them. CDR3 amino acids: CASSLVPGDTQYF. The DNA for the CDR3 is TGTGCCAGCAGCTTAGTACCCGGGGATACGCAGTATTTT. Based on the CDR3 plus reference TRBV11-1 and TRBJ2-3, the full variable domain is EAEVAQSPRYKITEKSQAVAFWCDPISGHATLYWYRQILGQGPELLVQFQDESVVDDSQLPKDRFSAERLKGVDSTLKIQPAELGDSAMYLCASSLVPGDTQYFGPGTRLTVL.

The sample holds a few counts of this clonotype. Its ends do not fully match the called genes, so a read error is possible. This chain connects TRBV7-2 to TRBJ2-3; TRBD2 might be the D (5 bases). The length of the CDR3 is 13 residues. Germline V lookup: CDR1 SGHTA, CDR2 FQGNSA. This CDR3 is CASSSDPSYNEQF. In nucleotides, the CDR3 is TGTGCCAGCAGCTCCGATCCTAGCTACAATGAGCAGTTC.

This chain links TRBV14 with TRBJ2-5; TRBD2 might be the D (6 bases). The germline V gene has CDR1 SGHDN and CDR2 FVKESK. V was shortened by 3 bases and J by 5 bases, with 22 bases between the two germline ends. There are 17 residues in the CDR3. The CDR3 here is CASSHPMTRALDETQYF. The CDR3 coding sequence is TGTGCCAGCAGCCATCCTATGACTAGAGCGTTGGATGAGACCCAGTACTTC.

The rearrangement uses TRBV9 and TRBJ2-5; TRBD2 might be the D (5 bases). From germline, CDR1 is SGDLS and CDR2 YYNGEE. There are 14 residues in the CDR3. Trimming shortened V by 7 bases and J by 14 bases, and 27 bases separated the two germline ends. This CDR3 reads CASGGAGKIQYFYF. The CDR3 coding sequence is TGTGCCAGCGGAGGAGCTGGGAAGATTCAGTACTTCTACTTC.

Worth noting for this clonotype: Germline and junction disagree at one end, which may indicate a read error. This chain links TRBV7-8 with TRBJ2-3, with a weak D call TRBD2 (6 bases). The CDR3 has 13 residues. Per the germline V gene, CDR1 is SGHVS and CDR2 is FQNEAQ. CDR3 DNA: TGTGCCAGCAGCTTAGCGGGAGGTCCTAAGCCGCATTTT. Translation gives CASSLAGGPKPHF.

This clonotype was seen more than once but under ten times. The chain couples TRBV5-6 to TRBJ2-3, with D uncertain. The V gene lost 3 bases and the J gene lost 4 bases, with 9 bases spanning the gap. The CDR3 extends over 13 amino acids. CDR1 and CDR2 (germline): SGHDT, YYEEEE. Here the CDR3 DNA reads TGTGCCAGCAGCTACGAGAGCGCAGATACGCAGTATTTT. Translating gives CASSYESADTQYF.

This clonotype is a singleton in its sample. One end of the junction fails to match germline, which may point to a read error. The rearrangement joins TRBV5-5 to TRBJ2-2; D is unresolved. CDR1 SGHKS and CDR2 YYEKEE come from the germline V gene (reference sequence). The CDR3 length is 12 residues. Here the CDR3 reads CASSEYSRELFF. For the CDR3, the DNA is TGCGCCAGCAGCGAATACAGCAGGGAGCTGTTTTTT. The full variable domain, in which reference TRBV5-5 and TRBJ2-2 provide the parts outside the CDR3, is DAGVTQSPTHLIKTRGQQVTLRCSPISGHKSVSWYQQVLGQGPQFIFQYYEKEERGRGNFPDRFSARQFPNYSSELNVNALLLGDSALYLCASSEYSRELFFGEGSRLTVL.

With respect to this clonotype: The CDR3 ends on some other residue instead of the conserved phenylalanine or tryptophan, so this is likely a read error. The V and J genes are TRBV7-2 and TRBJ2-5; D is ambiguous. In germline, CDR1 is SGHTA, CDR2 FQGNSA. V lost 1 base, J lost 5 bases, and 5 bases lay in between. The CDR3 has 12 amino acids. The CDR3 reads CASSLDTETQYY. CDR3 nucleotide sequence: TGTGCCAGCAGCTTAGATACGGAGACCCAGTACTAC.

The rearrangement joins TRBV2 to TRBJ1-2, with 11 bases matching TRBD1. The J segment lost 3 bases and the V segment lost 7 bases, leaving 4 bases of the junction unmatched. The CDR3 is made up of 14 amino acids. The V gene's germline CDR1 is SNHLY and CDR2 FYNNEI. In nucleotides, the CDR3 is TGTGCCAGCACCGGGGACAGGGGGGACTATGGCTACACCTTC. Protein: CASTGDRGDYGYTF.

A note on this clonotype: At one end, the junction sequence differs from germline, possibly due to a read error. This sequence joins TRBV7-8 and TRBJ2-7; D may be TRBD1 or TRBD2 (6 bases each). Germline assignment: CDR1 SGHVS and CDR2 FQNEAQ. The CDR3 loop spans 15 amino acids. This CDR3 is CASSPGIRGPYEQYF. Written as DNA, the CDR3 is TGCGCCAGCAGTCCCGGGATCCGGGGGCCCTACGAGCAGTACTTC.

Points on this clonotype: Because the CDR3 is missing its conserved closing phenylalanine or tryptophan, this is likely a read error. No DNA is shown, since the ends of the CDR3 on it are uncertain; the CDR3 is the one TCRdb lists. The rearrangement joins TRBV9 to TRBJ2-3; TRBD2 is the table's D call and was not checked against the DNA. The CDR3 is 13 residues long, ends included. Germline V CDR1 and CDR2: SGDLS, YYNGEE. The CDR3 sequence is CASSDEGHNSPLL.

The rearrangement links TRBV7-9 to TRBJ1-2; 8 bases are a match to TRBD1. CDR3 length: 16 amino acids. CDR1 SEHNR and CDR2 FQNEAQ come from the germline V gene (reference sequence). With 3 bases clipped from V and 3 bases from J, the junction kept 9 bases outside the gene matches. The CDR3, as DNA: TGTGCCAGCAGCTTTGGTGACAGGGGCTTGGACTATGGCTACACCTTC. Residues: CASSFGDRGLDYGYTF.

The rearrangement links TRBV5-5 to TRBJ2-3; 8 bases are a match to TRBD1. Trimming took 4 bases from V and 0 from J; bases not matched to a gene: 4. There are 15 residues in the CDR3. Per germline, CDR1 SGHKS and CDR2 YYEKEE (reference sequence). The CDR3 region is CASSMGQESTDTQYF. The CDR3 nucleotides read TGTGCCAGCAGCATGGGACAGGAGAGCACAGATACGCAGTATTTT.

This chain connects TRBV15 to TRBJ2-3, with D maybe TRBD2 (6 bases). Germline V CDR1 and CDR2: LNHNV, YYDKDF (reference sequence). With 5 bases removed from V and 5 bases from J, the gap between germline ends came to 17 bases. This CDR3 spans 15 amino acids. CDR3 DNA: TGTGCCACCAGCTTAGGGGCGGGACGGAGAGATACGCAGTATTTT. Translating it yields CATSLGAGRRDTQYF.

About this clonotype: No conserved phenylalanine or tryptophan ends this CDR3, so it is likely a read error. This chain links TRBV7-3 with TRBJ2-5; the match to TRBD2 covers 7 bases. With 2 bases clipped from V and 10 bases from J, the junction kept 4 bases outside the gene matches. The CDR3 is 12 amino acids. The V gene's germline CDR1 is SGHTA and CDR2 FQGTGA. The CDR3 protein is CASSLAKRGQYN. The CDR3 region has the DNA TGTGCCAGCAGCTTAGCGAAGCGGGGCCAGTACAAC.

The chain carries TRBV11-3 and TRBJ1-2; possible D gene TRBD1, 5 bases. Trimming took 3 bases from V and 3 from J, leaving 14 bases between them. Per germline, CDR1 SGHNT and CDR2 YENEEA. The CDR3 runs to 15 residues. The DNA of the CDR3 is TGTGCCAGCAGCTTGGCTGGGACCGCCGACTATGGCTACACCTTC. Residues: CASSLAGTADYGYTF. The variable domain in full, with the rest retrieved from reference TRBV11-3 and TRBJ1-2, is EAGVVQSPRYKIIEKKQPVAFWCNPISGHNTLYWYLQNLGQGPELLIRYENEEAVDDSQLPKDRFSAERLKGVDSTLKIQPAELGDSAVYLCASSLAGTADYGYTFGSGTRLTVV.